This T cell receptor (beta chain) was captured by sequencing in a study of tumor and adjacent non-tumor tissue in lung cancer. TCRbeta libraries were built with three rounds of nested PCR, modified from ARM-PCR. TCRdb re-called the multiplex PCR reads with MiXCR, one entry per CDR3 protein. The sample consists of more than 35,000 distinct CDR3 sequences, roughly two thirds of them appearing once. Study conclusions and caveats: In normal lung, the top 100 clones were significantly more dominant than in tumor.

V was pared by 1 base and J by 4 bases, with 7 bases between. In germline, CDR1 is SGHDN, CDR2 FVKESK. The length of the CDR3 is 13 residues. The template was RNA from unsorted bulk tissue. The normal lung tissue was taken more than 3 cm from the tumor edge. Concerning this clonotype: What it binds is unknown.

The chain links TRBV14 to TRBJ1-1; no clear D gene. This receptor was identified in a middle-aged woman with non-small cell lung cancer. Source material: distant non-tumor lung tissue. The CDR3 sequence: CASSQGHSTEAFF. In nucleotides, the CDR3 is TGTGCCAGCAGCCAAGGCCATAGCACTGAAGCTTTCTTT.